Presented here are 25 T cell receptor beta chains from one specimen sequenced in a study of blood T cell repertoires in COVID-19. Data came from immunoSEQ multiplex PCR; TCRdb stores just in-frame clones and leaves some out. In the table there are fewer than 35,000 clones, roughly 92% of which are singletons. The material sequenced was peripheral blood. Receptor source: a man aged 60-69 years with acute or convalescent COVID-19.

This clone was recorded a few times. V usage is TRBV18 and J usage is TRBJ1-5, with D unclear. CDR1 is KGHSH, CDR2 LQKENI, per germline. Trimming cost V 6 bases and J 0 bases, with 12 bases left between them. This CDR3 comprises 15 residues. This CDR3 reads CASSLLEASNQPQHF. CDR3 coding DNA: TGTGCCAGCTCCCTCTTGGAGGCTAGCAATCAGCCCCAGCATTTT.

This chain uses TRBV9 with TRBJ1-2, with 8 bases lining up with TRBD1. The V gene's germline CDR1 is SGDLS and CDR2 YYNGEE. The CDR3 length is 14 residues. Trimming removed 3 bases from V and 4 bases from J; junction bases left unmatched: 5. The CDR3 DNA is TGTGCCAGCAGCGCTAGAGGGACAGGCTATGGCTACACCTTC. Its protein product is CASSARGTGYGYTF.

The CDR3 DNA sequence: TGCGCCAGCAGCCAAGTGGGCGGGAGGACCCAAAAAGCTTTCTTT. Protein sequence: CASSQVGGRTQKAFF. V is TRBV4-1 and J is TRBJ1-1; D is unclear. The CDR3 has 15 amino acids. V was clipped by 1 base and J by 9 bases, with 18 bases between them. Germline CDR1 is MGHRA and CDR2 is YSYEKL.

CDR3: CASSQGQGDYGYTF. The CDR3 bases are TGTGCCAGCAGCCAGGGACAGGGGGACTATGGCTACACCTTC. The chain is built from TRBV21-1 and TRBJ1-2; the D call in the table, TRBD1, was not verified against the DNA. TRBV21-1 is assigned pseudogene status. The CDR3 extends over 14 amino acids.

This chain uses TRBV9 with TRBJ1-4; 9 bases agree with TRBD1. The germline CDR1 and CDR2 sequences are SGDLS and YYNGEE. The CDR3 is 15 residues long. Losses at the gene ends were 0 bases for V and 13 bases for J; bases not matched to a gene: 10. CDR3 sequence: CASSVDSRGQGGLFF. CDR3 nucleotides: TGTGCCAGCAGCGTAGATTCAAGGGGACAGGGCGGACTGTTTTTT.

This sequence joins TRBV10-3 and TRBJ2-7; TRBD2 matches at 11 bases. Germline-derived CDR1 and CDR2 are ENHRY and SYGVKD. CDR3 length equals 14 residues. J was trimmed by 3 bases and V by 6 bases; bases with no gene match: 4. The CDR3 sequence: CAISTGTSGYEQYF. DNA of the CDR3: TGTGCCATCAGCACCGGGACTAGCGGCTACGAGCAGTACTTC.

The chain couples TRBV5-1 to TRBJ2-7; D possibly corresponds to TRBD1 (6 bases). This CDR3 has 17 amino acids. Trimming removed 4 bases at V and 1 base at J, with 21 bases between. The V gene's germline CDR1 is SGHRS and CDR2 YFSETQ. The chain's CDR3 is CASSRGWKRTESYEQYF. The CDR3, as DNA: TGCGCCAGCAGCCGTGGATGGAAAAGGACAGAGTCCTACGAGCAGTACTTC.

This rearrangement joins TRBV5-1 to TRBJ2-5; the match to TRBD2 covers 9 bases. This CDR3 is built from 15 residues. CDR1 and CDR2 (germline): SGHRS, YFSETQ. Trimming at V came to 4 bases and at J to 5 bases, leaving 9 bases not matched to a gene. The CDR3 loop reads CASSRIAGETETQYF. CDR3 DNA sequence: TGCGCCAGCAGCAGAATAGCGGGAGAGACTGAGACCCAGTACTTC.

This chain joins TRBV7-9 and TRBJ2-1, with 14 positions matching TRBD2. Germline V gives CDR1 SEHNR, CDR2 FQNEAQ (reference sequence). The CDR3 consists of 17 residues. The V gene end was trimmed by 5 bases and the J gene end by 3 bases; junction bases not matched to a gene: 6. CDR3 protein: CASSLTSGREVYNEQFF. In DNA, the CDR3 is TGTGCCAGCAGCCTGACTAGCGGGAGGGAGGTCTACAATGAGCAGTTCTTC. The entire variable domain, with the rest obtained from reference TRBV7-9 and TRBJ2-1, is as follows: DTGVSQNPRHKITKRGQNVTFRCDPISEHNRLYWYRQTLGQGPEFLTYFQNEAQLEKSRLLSDRFSAERPKGSFSTLEIQRTEQGDSAMYLCASSLTSGREVYNEQFFGPGTRLTVL.

The DNA for the CDR3 is TGTGCCAGCATGGAGGCGGGAACCGGATCCTACGAGCAGTACTTC. It yields the protein CASMEAGTGSYEQYF. The rearrangement joins TRBV6-5 to TRBJ2-7, with D tentatively TRBD2 (6 bases). The CDR3 totals 15 residues. In germline, CDR1 is MNHEY, CDR2 SVGAGI. The V gene lost 7 bases and the J gene lost 1 base, with 17 bases spanning the gap.

This chain uses TRBV5-1 with TRBJ1-4, with D possibly TRBD1 on 6 matching bases. The CDR3 is 15 amino acids. V was cut by 2 bases and J by 8 bases, with 16 bases left in between. The germline CDR1 and CDR2 sequences are SGHRS and YFSETQ. Here the CDR3 DNA reads TGCGCCAGCAGCTTCAGGGGAGATGTTCGCGAAAAACTGTTTTTT. Encoded protein: CASSFRGDVREKLFF.

The rearrangement uses TRBV10-3 and TRBJ2-7; 8 bases are shared with TRBD2. J lost 4 bases, V lost 3 bases, and 2 bases had no gene match. In germline, CDR1 is ENHRY, CDR2 SYGVKD. The CDR3 is made up of 13 amino acids. The CDR3 is CAISERLAYEQYF. For the CDR3, the DNA is TGTGCCATCAGTGAAAGACTAGCGTACGAGCAGTACTTC.

The CDR3 coding sequence is TGTGCCACCACTCCGGGGAGCTCCTACAATGAGCAGTTCTTC. Amino acid sequence: CATTPGSSYNEQFF. The chain combines TRBV24-1 with TRBJ2-1; tentatively, D is TRBD2 (5 bases). Trimming cost V 8 bases and J 0 bases, with 10 bases left between them. Germline V gene sequence: CDR1 KGHDR, CDR2 SFDVKD. The CDR3 spans 14 residues.

The chain couples TRBV7-6 to TRBJ1-5; TRBD1 might be the D (5 bases). CDR1 and CDR2 (germline): SGHVS, FNYEAQ. The CDR3 covers 15 residues. V was trimmed by 5 bases and J by 4 bases, leaving 15 bases between them. The CDR3 nucleotides are TGTGCCAGCAGCCCCGGCGGGGGAGGAAATCAGCCCCAGCATTTT. It yields the protein CASSPGGGGNQPQHF. Full variable domain (remainder filled in from reference TRBV7-6 and TRBJ1-5): GAGVSQSPRYKVTKRGQDVALRCDPISGHVSLYWYRQALGQGPEFLTYFNYEAQQDKSGLPNDRFSAERPEGSISTLTIQRTEQRDSAMYRCASSPGGGGNQPQHFGDGTRLSIL.

In its sample, this clone was seen a few times. This chain connects TRBV29-1 to TRBJ1-5; D is unresolved. Per the germline V gene, CDR1 is SQVTM and CDR2 is ANQGSEA. V was pared by 3 bases and J by 9 bases, with 15 bases between. This CDR3 spans 13 amino acids. The CDR3 protein is CSVEVRGGGPQHF. Here the CDR3 DNA reads TGCAGCGTTGAGGTTAGAGGTGGAGGGCCCCAGCATTTT.

The chain has TRBV6-6 and TRBJ2-4; possibly TRBD1 for D (6 bases). V lost 4 bases, J lost 7 bases, and 14 bases lay in between. Germline V gives CDR1 MNHNY, CDR2 SVGAGI (reference sequence). The CDR3 runs to 14 residues. CDR3 residues: CASSLETGSNIQYF. As DNA, the CDR3 is TGTGCCAGCAGTTTGGAAACAGGGTCGAACATTCAGTACTTC.

The chain employs TRBV7-9 and TRBJ2-1; D uncertain. With 8 bases removed from V and 6 bases from J, the gap between germline ends came to 8 bases. The length of the CDR3 is 11 residues. CDR1 and CDR2 (germline): SEHNR, FQNEAQ (reference sequence). CDR3 in DNA: TGTGCCAGCGGAGCCCCCAATGAGCAGTTCTTC. Translating gives CASGAPNEQFF.

The chain recombines TRBV5-1 with TRBJ1-1; 7 positions agree with TRBD1. V trimming: 0 bases; J trimming: 7 bases; junction bases outside the gene matches: 6. Germline V gene sequence: CDR1 SGHRS, CDR2 YFSETQ. CDR3 size: 14 residues. This CDR3 reads CASSLGQGNHEAFF. CDR3 DNA: TGCGCCAGCAGCTTGGGACAGGGAAATCATGAAGCTTTCTTT.

This clone was counted only a few times. This chain links TRBV11-2 with TRBJ1-5, with 8 bases aligning to TRBD1. The V and J ends lost 5 bases and 2 bases, in that order; junction bases with no gene match: 2. The germline CDR1 and CDR2 sequences are SGHAT and FQNNGV. The CDR3 length is 14 residues. Here the CDR3 DNA reads TGTGCCAGCAGCCCAGGGGGCCGCAATCAGCCCCAGCATTTT. Protein product: CASSPGGRNQPQHF.

This clone was seen only a few times. J is TRBJ2-3 and V is TRBV9; 9 positions match TRBD1. The J segment lost 3 bases and the V segment lost 4 bases, leaving 6 bases of the junction unmatched. The germline gives CDR1 SGDLS, CDR2 YYNGEE. The CDR3 spans 15 residues. The CDR3 DNA reads as TGTGCCAGCAGCCAAACAGGGGGCAGGACAGATACGCAGTATTTT. It codes for CASSQTGGRTDTQYF.

V and J are TRBV10-3 and TRBJ2-7; the D gene is possibly TRBD1 (6 bases). Trimming took 3 bases from V and 6 from J, leaving 15 bases between them. The CDR3 is 14 amino acids. Germline V gene sequence: CDR1 ENHRY, CDR2 SYGVKD. The CDR3 sequence is CAISDPGQLGEQYV. The CDR3 DNA reads as TGTGCCATCAGTGACCCCGGACAGCTTGGCGAGCAGTACGTC.

This chain joins TRBV5-1 and TRBJ2-3; a weak D match, TRBD1 (6 bases). The CDR3 runs to 15 residues. Germline CDR1 is SGHRS and CDR2 is YFSETQ. V shed 1 base and J shed 3 bases, with 12 bases lying between them. The chain's CDR3 is CASSLFQGRTDTQYF. In DNA, the CDR3 is TGCGCCAGCAGCTTGTTTCAGGGGAGAACAGATACGCAGTATTTT. The full variable domain, its missing parts supplied by reference TRBV5-1 and TRBJ2-3, is KAGVTQTPRYLIKTRGQQVTLSCSPISGHRSVSWYQQTPGQGLQFLFEYFSETQRNKGNFPGRFSGRQFSNSRSEMNVSTLELGDSALYLCASSLFQGRTDTQYFGPGTRLTVL.

V gene TRBV4-1 combines with J gene TRBJ2-1, with TRBD2 matching over 11 bases. The CDR3 loop spans 16 amino acids. After removal of 1 base from V and 3 bases from J, the junction contained 2 bases not matched to a gene. CDR1 and CDR2 from the germline V gene are MGHRA and YSYEKL. CDR3 bases: TGCGCCAGCAGCCAAGTCGGGACTAGCGGCTACAATGAGCAGTTCTTC. Protein sequence: CASSQVGTSGYNEQFF.

This chain connects TRBV10-3 to TRBJ1-2, with TRBD1 matching 12 bases. Trimming cost V 8 bases and J 6 bases; bases outside gene matches: 7. The germline V gene has CDR1 ENHRY and CDR2 SYGVKD. The CDR3 loop spans 14 amino acids. The CDR3 region is CAIQEGQGAHGYTF. CDR3 bases: TGTGCCATCCAGGAGGGACAGGGGGCGCATGGCTACACCTTC.

The chain recombines TRBV11-2 with TRBJ2-6, with D maybe TRBD1 (6 bases). With 4 bases removed from V and 1 base from J, the gap between germline ends came to 14 bases. Germline V gene data show CDR1 as SGHAT and CDR2 as FQNNGV. The CDR3 is made up of 17 amino acids. The CDR3 DNA is TGTGCCAGCAGCTCAAAACTGGACAGATCTGGGGCCAACGTCCTGACTTTC. Translation: CASSSKLDRSGANVLTF.